Below, 27 T cell receptor beta chains from the same sample are listed, as sequenced in a study of shared clonotypes between healthy human individuals. Some clones are missing from TCRdb's copy, which holds only in-frame ones; the method was immunoSEQ multiplex PCR. Altogether more than 2 million clones are present, approximately 95% being singletons, with the ten largest covering around 0.13%. Sequencing was carried out using naive CD4+ T cells sorted from blood. Subset described: CD45RA+ positively selected. Every receptor here comes from a man in his late teens or twenties in good health.

The chain employs TRBV30 and TRBJ2-2; D not resolved. Germline V gene sequence: CDR1 GTSNPN, CDR2 SVGIG (reference sequence). This CDR3 is built from 12 residues. The V end lost 5 bases, the J end lost 3 bases, and 7 bases lay between the germline ends. As DNA, the CDR3 is TGTGCCTGGCAGTGGGACACCGGGGAGCTGTTTTTT. Translated, it gives CAWQWDTGELFF.

The V and J genes are TRBV7-9 and TRBJ2-3, with D uncertain. CDR3 length: 15 residues. Trimming pared 3 bases from V and 1 base from J, leaving 11 bases between. Looked up from germline, CDR1 is SEHNR and CDR2 is FQNEAQ (reference sequence). In nucleotides, the CDR3 is TGTGCCAGCAGCTTTGGCAGCGCCGGCACAGATACGCAGTATTTT. It specifies CASSFGSAGTDTQYF.

The chain employs TRBV5-1 and TRBJ1-2; TRBD1 agrees at 12 bases. CDR1 is SGHRS and CDR2 is YFSETQ in the germline V gene. The CDR3 is made up of 16 amino acids. J gave up 7 bases and V 2 bases, and 9 bases lay outside the gene matches. As DNA, the CDR3 is TGCGCCAGCAGCTTTGGACCGGGACAGGGGGCCGCTGGCTACACCTTC. It yields the protein CASSFGPGQGAAGYTF.

In this sample, this clone turned up once. The rearrangement links TRBV7-9 to TRBJ2-7; 7 nucleotides agree with TRBD1. Trimming at V came to 5 bases and at J to 6 bases, leaving 4 bases not matched to a gene. The CDR3 runs 12 residues. CDR1 is SEHNR and CDR2 is FQNEAQ in the germline V gene (reference sequence). The CDR3 DNA reads TGTGCCAGCAGCCAGACAGGGCTCGAGCAGTACTTC. As protein: CASSQTGLEQYF. Filled out from reference TRBV7-9 and TRBJ2-7, the complete variable domain reads DTGVSQNPRHKITKRGQNVTFRCDPISEHNRLYWYRQTLGQGPEFLTYFQNEAQLEKSRLLSDRFSAERPKGSFSTLEIQRTEQGDSAMYLCASSQTGLEQYFGPGTRLTVT.

This chain joins TRBV6-1 and TRBJ1-2; D may be TRBD1 (5 bases). The CDR3 has 14 amino acids. The V and J ends lost 4 bases and 4 bases respectively, with 13 bases between them. CDR1 and CDR2 (germline): MNHNS, SASEGT. The CDR3 bases are TGTGCCAGCAGTGCTGAAACAGGCACCTATGGCTACACCTTC. Its translation: CASSAETGTYGYTF.

A word on this clone: The germline gene is not matched at one end of the junction; a read error may be the cause. The chain combines TRBV10-3 with TRBJ1-2; 12 bases fit TRBD1. The CDR3 runs 18 residues. CDR1 and CDR2 from the germline V gene are ENHRY and SYGVKD. CDR3 loop: CAISPGTGGSPLNSGYTF. The CDR3 coding sequence is TGTGCCATCTCCCCTGGGACAGGGGGCTCCCCCCTGAACTCTGGCTACACCTTC.

The chain couples TRBV5-5 to TRBJ2-1, with 10 bases that match TRBD2. Germline V gene lookup returns CDR1 SGHKS and CDR2 YYEKEE (reference sequence). V was pared by 2 bases and J by 3 bases, with 8 bases of the junction left unmatched. The length of the CDR3 is 17 residues. In DNA form, the CDR3 reads TGTGCCAGCAGCTTAACTAGCGGGAACACTCGCTACAATGAGCAGTTCTTC. This encodes CASSLTSGNTRYNEQFF. The whole variable domain, remainder taken from reference TRBV5-5 and TRBJ2-1, is DAGVTQSPTHLIKTRGQQVTLRCSPISGHKSVSWYQQVLGQGPQFIFQYYEKEERGRGNFPDRFSARQFPNYSSELNVNALLLGDSALYLCASSLTSGNTRYNEQFFGPGTRLTVL.

This rearrangement joins TRBV7-9 to TRBJ2-7; D uncertain. There are 15 residues in the CDR3. V lost 1 base, J lost 3 bases, and 13 bases lay in between. CDR1 is SEHNR, CDR2 FQNEAQ, per germline (reference sequence). The DNA of the CDR3 is TGTGCCAGCAGCTTAGACCGGAGTGAGATCTACGAGCAGTACTTC. This codes for CASSLDRSEIYEQYF.

The chain employs TRBV7-9 and TRBJ2-3, with 13 bases that match TRBD2. The CDR3 runs to 16 residues. V was clipped by 5 bases and J by 5 bases; unmatched bases: 7. From germline, CDR1 is SEHNR and CDR2 FQNEAQ (reference sequence). The CDR3 protein is CASSPRTSGSIDTQYF. The CDR3 coding sequence is TGTGCCAGCAGCCCAAGGACTAGCGGGAGTATAGATACGCAGTATTTT.

This chain joins TRBV5-1 and TRBJ2-3, with D tentatively TRBD1 or TRBD2 (6 bases each). The V end was cut by 6 bases, the J end by 1 base, with 12 bases between. Germline V gives CDR1 SGHRS, CDR2 YFSETQ. CDR3 length: 14 residues. In nucleotides, the CDR3 is TGCGCCAGCATCCTGGGGGGCGGCACAGATACGCAGTATTTT. Protein sequence: CASILGGGTDTQYF. Based on the CDR3 plus reference TRBV5-1 and TRBJ2-3, the full variable domain is KAGVTQTPRYLIKTRGQQVTLSCSPISGHRSVSWYQQTPGQGLQFLFEYFSETQRNKGNFPGRFSGRQFSNSRSEMNVSTLELGDSALYLCASILGGGTDTQYFGPGTRLTVL.

The chain employs TRBV21-1 and TRBJ1-6; the D call of TRBD1 is as the table states it, not checked on the DNA. TRBV21-1 is given as a pseudogene. The CDR3 extends over 18 amino acids. The CDR3 DNA reads TGTGCCTGCAGCAAAGTAAAAAAGTGCAGGGGCTTTAATTCACCCCTCCACTTT. As protein: CACSKVKKCRGFNSPLHF.

The CDR3: CASVDPYPSGNTIYF. CDR3 coding DNA: TGTGCCAGCGTGGACCCTTACCCGTCTGGAAACACCATATATTTT. V is TRBV6-5 and J is TRBJ1-3; D remains unclear. Trimming removed 8 bases at V and 1 base at J, with 15 bases between. Germline values: CDR1 MNHEY, CDR2 SVGAGI. CDR3 length: 15 residues.

The chain combines TRBV4-3 with TRBJ2-1; D gene uncertain. The germline gives CDR1 LGHNA, CDR2 YSLEER. Trimming shortened V by 0 bases and J by 6 bases, and 9 bases separated the two germline ends. CDR3 length: 14 amino acids. The CDR3 sequence: CASSQEGGINEQFF. As DNA, the CDR3 is TGCGCCAGCAGCCAAGAGGGTGGGATCAATGAGCAGTTCTTC.

Turning to this clone: Distinct nucleotide sequences in the sample also encode this CDR3. The V call is TRBV7-9, the J call TRBJ2-5, with no clear D. Germline V gene lookup returns CDR1 SEHNR and CDR2 FQNEAQ (reference sequence). The CDR3 covers 12 residues. Between the trimmed V and J ends, which lost 2 bases and 4 bases, there was a span of 5 bases. CDR3 sequence reads: CASSLSPETQYF. For the CDR3, the DNA is TGTGCCAGCAGCTTATCCCCAGAGACCCAGTACTTC.

This rearrangement joins TRBV7-8 to TRBJ1-1; 7 bases match TRBD1. CDR3 length equals 15 residues. V lost 0 bases to trimming and J lost 0 bases; unmatched junction nucleotides: 1. Germline lookup yields CDR1 SGHVS and CDR2 FQNEAQ. The CDR3 here is CASSLAGTVNTEAFF. The CDR3 coding sequence is TGTGCCAGCAGCTTAGCCGGGACAGTGAACACTGAAGCTTTCTTT.

The chain combines TRBV20-1 with TRBJ2-7; no clear D gene. Germline V gene data show CDR1 as DFQATT and CDR2 as SNEGSKA (reference sequence). Trimming shortened V by 7 bases and J by 5 bases, and 12 bases separated the two germline ends. CDR3 length equals 11 residues. DNA of the CDR3: TGCAGTGGAAAGAAGGGAAACGAGCAGTACTTC. Amino acid sequence: CSGKKGNEQYF.

The chain links TRBV6-1 to TRBJ1-5; D remains ambiguous. The CDR3 totals 13 residues. The germline gives CDR1 MNHNS, CDR2 SASEGT. V was shortened by 7 bases and J by 6 bases, with 13 bases between the two germline ends. The DNA for the CDR3 is TGTGCCAGCACTTGGGGAGTATTTCAGCCCCAGCATTTT. Its protein product is CASTWGVFQPQHF.

The V gene is TRBV20-1, the J gene TRBJ1-1, with D tentatively TRBD1 (5 bases). The V gene lost 7 bases and the J gene lost 0 bases, with 6 bases spanning the gap. Germline lookup yields CDR1 DFQATT and CDR2 SNEGSKA (reference sequence). There are 11 residues in the CDR3. The CDR3 protein is CSGQMNTEAFF. The CDR3 DNA follows: TGCAGTGGACAGATGAACACTGAAGCTTTCTTT.

J is TRBJ2-7 and V is TRBV28; no firm D call. The CDR3 extends over 17 amino acids. Germline V gene lookup returns CDR1 MDHEN and CDR2 SYDVKM. Trimming left V 4 bases short and J 0 bases short, with 19 bases between. CDR3 residues: CASSSTLYFLGSYEQYF. The CDR3 DNA reads TGTGCCAGCAGTTCCACCCTCTATTTCCTCGGCTCCTACGAGCAGTACTTC. Together with reference TRBV28 and TRBJ2-7, the CDR3 gives the full variable domain: DVKVTQSSRYLVKRTGEKVFLECVQDMDHENMFWYRQDPGLGLRLIYFSYDVKMKEKGDIPEGYSVSREKKERFSLILESASTNQTSMYLCASSSTLYFLGSYEQYFGPGTRLTVT.

The rearrangement joins TRBV7-9 to TRBJ2-3, with D hard to call. Trimming removed 5 bases at V and 12 bases at J, with 18 bases between. CDR1 SEHNR and CDR2 FQNEAQ come from the germline V gene (reference sequence). CDR3 length: 13 residues. The CDR3 is CASSLPPSGLQYF. The CDR3 DNA follows: TGTGCCAGCAGCCTGCCGCCTTCGGGCCTTCAGTATTTT.

This clone was observed once. The sample contains more than one DNA sequence encoding this CDR3. The rearrangement uses TRBV5-1 and TRBJ1-2; 8 nucleotides agree with TRBD1. With V trimmed by 4 bases and J by 8 bases, 7 bases remained unmatched. Germline assignment: CDR1 SGHRS and CDR2 YFSETQ. The CDR3 is made up of 13 amino acids. In DNA form, the CDR3 reads TGCGCCAGCAGCCCTGACAGGGGATGGGGCTACACCTTC. It specifies CASSPDRGWGYTF.

V usage is TRBV7-3 and J usage is TRBJ2-7; the match to TRBD1 covers 7 bases. With V trimmed by 0 bases and J by 1 base, 3 bases remained unmatched. Germline V lookup: CDR1 SGHTA, CDR2 FQGTGA. The CDR3 contains 15 residues. This CDR3 is CASSLTPTGSYEQYF. The CDR3 DNA sequence: TGTGCCAGCAGCTTAACCCCGACAGGGTCCTACGAGCAGTACTTC.

V is TRBV5-4 and J is TRBJ2-7; perhaps TRBD2 as D (6 bases). Germline CDR1 reads SGHNT; CDR2 reads YYREEE (reference sequence). V lost 4 bases and J lost 3, with 17 bases in between. The CDR3 runs 15 residues. CDR3 coding DNA: TGTGCCAGCAGCCCCGGAGGGGACCTTTTCTACGAGCAGTACTTC. As protein: CASSPGGDLFYEQYF.

In the case of this clone: At the DNA level, this CDR3 is encoded by other sequences in the same sample as well. The V and J genes are TRBV10-3 and TRBJ2-3, with TRBD2 identical over 8 bases. The ends lost 5 bases at V and 1 base at J; junction bases unmatched: 2. Germline V lookup: CDR1 ENHRY, CDR2 SYGVKD. This CDR3 comprises 14 residues. The CDR3 DNA reads TGTGCCATCAGTTTGACTAGCGGCACAGATACGCAGTATTTT. It yields the protein CAISLTSGTDTQYF.

This chain joins TRBV6-5 and TRBJ2-5; 8 bases align to TRBD2. J was trimmed by 7 bases and V by 8 bases; bases with no gene match: 12. This CDR3 has 14 residues. Germline V gene sequence: CDR1 MNHEY, CDR2 SVGAGI. CDR3 coding DNA: TGTGCCAGCGCTGCGGGAGGCCTGGGTGGGACCCAGTACTTC. This encodes CASAAGGLGGTQYF.

This clone was seen just once. This chain links TRBV5-4 with TRBJ2-3, with TRBD2 matching over 7 bases. Germline-derived CDR1 and CDR2 are SGHNT and YYREEE (reference sequence). This CDR3 is 16 amino acids long. Trimming cost V 4 bases and J 0 bases; bases outside gene matches: 8. The CDR3: CASSIRLASSTDTQYF. The CDR3 DNA sequence: TGTGCCAGCAGCATCCGACTAGCTTCTAGCACAGATACGCAGTATTTT.

DNA for the CDR3: TGTGCCAGCAGTTACACGGGGGGGCCGGGGAATGAGCAGTTCTTC. This translates into CASSYTGGPGNEQFF. The V and J genes are TRBV6-5 and TRBJ2-1; 8 bases fit TRBD2. CDR3 length equals 15 residues. J gave up 7 bases and V 2 bases, and 7 bases lay outside the gene matches. CDR1 and CDR2 from the germline V gene are MNHEY and SVGAGI.